A single sample is the source of the 25 T cell receptor beta chains below, sequenced in a study of T-cell memory formation after mild COVID-19 (dated by TCRdb to the early 2020s). Libraries were built with 5' RACE. The sample was run on an Illumina NovaSeq 6000. Using fastp trimming at Q25 and MiXCR clonotype assembly, TCRdb reanalyzed the public sequencing data and kept in-frame beta chains. All rows with the same CDR3 protein become a single entry with the most common DNA and genes. The table for this sample lists 49,000 or so distinct CDR3 sequences; approximately 8% of them were counted only once. Of the sample, more than 1.3% is held by the ten largest clones. The sample taken for sequencing was PBMCs or a T cell subset sorted from them (not recorded which). Receptors originate from a man between 18 and 35 years old who had mild COVID-19 (a few samples of this study predate the infection). The sample titles of this study are shuffled in the database, so cell type and time point are left out; the donor was told from shared clones.

The chain uses TRBV7-8 and TRBJ2-5, with 7 nucleotides matching TRBD1. The CDR3 extends over 15 amino acids. Germline lookup yields CDR1 SGHVS and CDR2 FQNEAQ. Unmatched junction bases numbered 8, after V lost 2 bases and J lost 5 bases. CDR3 coding DNA: TGTGCCAGCAGCTTAAAACAGGGGAATAGGGAGACCCAGTACTTC. Its protein product is CASSLKQGNRETQYF.

This clonotype was recorded many times. The chain uses TRBV10-2 and TRBJ1-1; D is uncertain. The V gene's germline CDR1 is WSHSY and CDR2 SAAADI. V shed 1 base and J shed 1 base, with 1 base lying between them. The CDR3 has 12 amino acids. CDR3 loop: CASSEWNTEAFF. In DNA, the CDR3 is TGCGCCAGCAGTGAGTGGAACACTGAAGCTTTCTTT.

The chain joins TRBV6-1 to TRBJ2-7, with 11 bases matching TRBD1. The CDR3 is 13 amino acids. V lost 6 bases and J lost 7; bases outside the gene matches: 5. The germline gives CDR1 MNHNS, CDR2 SASEGT. CDR3 nucleotides: TGTGCCAGCAGCTGGGACAGGGGGTATGAGCAGTACGTC. Translating gives CASSWDRGYEQYV.

Note on this clonotype: The germline gene is not matched at one end of the junction; a read error may be the cause. The chain combines TRBV29-1 with TRBJ1-1; D uncertain. Germline assignment: CDR1 SQVTM and CDR2 ANQGSEA. This CDR3 has 10 residues. The CDR3 here is CSVETEAGAF. CDR3 nucleotide sequence: TGCAGCGTTGAAACAGAGGCGGGCGCGTTT.

This chain joins TRBV28 and TRBJ1-2; D remains unclear. The CDR3 loop spans 14 amino acids. V lost 5 bases and J 4 bases, leaving 14 bases between the germline ends. In germline, CDR1 is MDHEN, CDR2 SYDVKM. This CDR3 reads CASSPPAEGYGYTF. Written as DNA, the CDR3 is TGTGCCAGCAGTCCCCCGGCGGAGGGCTATGGCTACACCTTC.

This clonotype was found many times. The CDR3 sequence: CASSQDQREPYNEQFF. The CDR3 nucleotides are TGCGCCAGCAGCCAAGATCAGAGGGAACCATACAATGAGCAGTTCTTC. The genes are TRBV4-3 and TRBJ2-1; D perhaps matches TRBD2 (5 bases). V lost 0 bases and J lost 4, with 13 bases in between. The CDR3 spans 16 residues. Germline CDR1 and CDR2: LGHNA and YSLEER.

The chain recombines TRBV7-2 with TRBJ1-2; no clear D gene. CDR3 length: 11 residues. The V gene lost 1 base and the J gene lost 8 bases, with 5 bases spanning the gap. Germline lookup yields CDR1 SGHTA and CDR2 FQGNSA. The CDR3 loop is CASSLVQGYTF. For the CDR3, the DNA is TGTGCCAGCAGCTTAGTGCAGGGCTACACCTTC.

The CDR3 nucleotides are TGCGCCAGCAGCTTGGGGGGACTAGCGTTGACAGATACGCAGTATTTT. As protein: CASSLGGLALTDTQYF. This rearrangement joins TRBV5-1 to TRBJ2-3; 10 bases line up with TRBD2. This CDR3 is built from 16 residues. Trimming took 0 bases from V and 3 from J; bases not matched to a gene: 4. Germline V gene lookup returns CDR1 SGHRS and CDR2 YFSETQ.

This sequence joins TRBV28 and TRBJ2-5; TRBD2 matches at 12 bases. J gave up 7 bases and V 1 base, and 7 bases lay outside the gene matches. The CDR3 loop spans 16 amino acids. Per germline, CDR1 MDHEN and CDR2 SYDVKM. The CDR3, as DNA: TGTGCCAGCAGTTTATTGACTAGCGGGGGAAGAGGGACCCAGTACTTC. Amino acids: CASSLLTSGGRGTQYF. Drawing the rest from reference TRBV28 and TRBJ2-5, the complete variable domain is DVKVTQSSRYLVKRTGEKVFLECVQDMDHENMFWYRQDPGLGLRLIYFSYDVKMKEKGDIPEGYSVSREKKERFSLILESASTNQTSMYLCASSLLTSGGRGTQYFGPGTRLLVL.

Ten or more counts support this clonotype. The gene calls are TRBV20-1 and TRBJ2-3; possibly TRBD2 for D (5 bases). Trimming removed 1 base at V and 0 bases at J, with 8 bases between. CDR3 size: 14 residues. Per germline, CDR1 DFQATT and CDR2 SNEGSKA (reference sequence). CDR3 nucleotide sequence: TGCAGTGCTAGAGCAGGCGGGAGCACAGATACGCAGTATTTT. This gives the protein CSARAGGSTDTQYF.

This clonotype is medium-sized. The V gene is TRBV4-1, the J gene TRBJ2-2; TRBD1 matches at 7 bases. The CDR3 spans 13 residues. CDR1 MGHRA and CDR2 YSYEKL come from the germline V gene. Germline trimming cut 9 bases from V and 6 bases from J; bases unmatched to any gene: 7. The CDR3 is CASGTVYPGELFF. CDR3 DNA sequence: TGCGCCAGTGGGACAGTTTACCCCGGGGAGCTGTTTTTT.

This clonotype showed up many times. The chain employs TRBV24-1 and TRBJ2-1, with TRBD2 matching over 12 bases. Trimming cost V 4 bases and J 10 bases; bases outside gene matches: 7. The CDR3 loop spans 15 amino acids. The germline V gene encodes CDR1 KGHDR and CDR2 SFDVKD. For the CDR3, the DNA is TGTGCCACCAGTGACCCTAGCGGGGGGGCCCAGGAGCAGTTCTTC. Encoded protein: CATSDPSGGAQEQFF.

This clonotype has ten or more counts. The chain recombines TRBV6-6 with TRBJ1-2; TRBD1 is a possible D gene (5 bases). V was trimmed by 6 bases and J by 4 bases, leaving 9 bases between them. The CDR3 sequence is 12 residues long. Germline V gives CDR1 MNHNY, CDR2 SVGAGI (reference sequence). The CDR3 spells CASSGGIYGYTF. CDR3 coding DNA: TGTGCCAGCAGCGGGGGGATCTATGGCTACACCTTC.

The genes are TRBV5-1 and TRBJ2-4; TRBD1 matches at 8 bases. This CDR3 contains 15 residues. The trim removed 4 bases at V and 6 bases at J, leaving 9 bases unmatched. The germline CDR1 and CDR2 sequences are SGHRS and YFSETQ. The CDR3 DNA follows: TGCGCCAGCAGCCCGGGACAGGCTGGATTAAACATTCAGTACTTC. Translation: CASSPGQAGLNIQYF.

This clonotype was counted only a few times. The J gene is TRBJ1-1, the V gene TRBV13; no firm D call. This CDR3 has 13 amino acids. Germline CDR1 reads PRHDT; CDR2 reads FYEKMQ (reference sequence). V was cut by 9 bases and J by 1 base, with 12 bases left in between. The CDR3, as DNA: TGTGCCAGTCATATAACGGCGAACACTGAAGCTTTCTTT. Its translation is CASHITANTEAFF.

This clonotype was observed a handful of times. The chain links TRBV5-8 to TRBJ2-3, with D possibly being TRBD1 or TRBD2 (7 bases each). V shed 4 bases and J shed 1 base, with 10 bases lying between them. Germline CDR1 is SGHTS and CDR2 is YDEGEE. The CDR3 is made up of 14 amino acids. The CDR3 bases are TGTGCCAGCAGCGCAGGGGGGGGCACAGATACGCAGTATTTT. Its protein product is CASSAGGGTDTQYF.

This clonotype has at least ten counts. The chain is built from TRBV5-1 and TRBJ2-5, with a weak D call TRBD1 (6 bases). This CDR3 spans 14 amino acids. The V and J ends lost 7 bases and 2 bases respectively, with 15 bases between them. The germline CDR1 and CDR2 sequences are SGHRS and YFSETQ. The CDR3 bases are TGCGCCAGCTCGTCCCTGGGGACACAAGAGACCCAGTACTTC. Its protein product is CASSSLGTQETQYF.

This clonotype has a handful of counts. The V gene is TRBV20-1, the J gene TRBJ2-5; D uncertain. The CDR3 is 10 amino acids. The germline CDR1 and CDR2 sequences are DFQATT and SNEGSKA (reference sequence). V dropped 6 bases and J dropped 7 bases, with 9 bases sitting between them. In DNA form, the CDR3 reads TGCAGTGCGCTAGACGTGACCCAGTACTTC. Protein product: CSALDVTQYF.

This chain links TRBV6-5 with TRBJ1-1; D is undetermined. CDR3 size: 14 residues. The V gene's germline CDR1 is MNHEY and CDR2 SVGAGI. With 2 bases removed from V and 6 bases from J, the gap between germline ends came to 13 bases. The CDR3 DNA follows: TGTGCCAGCAGTTACCGGGGTGGTAGCTCTGAAGCTTTCTTT. Amino acids: CASSYRGGSSEAFF.

This chain joins TRBV25-1 and TRBJ2-5; a weak D match, TRBD2 (6 bases). This CDR3 spans 14 amino acids. Germline V gene data show CDR1 as MGHDK and CDR2 as SYGVNS. Trimming removed 7 bases from V and 5 bases from J, with 17 bases in between. CDR3 amino acids: CASTLTRSGETQYF. CDR3 in DNA: TGTGCCAGCACCCTGACTAGATCCGGCGAGACCCAGTACTTC.

The gene calls are TRBV6-6 and TRBJ2-5; D is perhaps TRBD2 (5 bases). CDR3 size: 15 residues. The germline gives CDR1 MNHNY, CDR2 SVGAGI (reference sequence). The V and J ends lost 2 bases and 2 bases respectively, with 12 bases between them. The CDR3 loop is CASSYGLGRQETQYF. CDR3 DNA sequence: TGTGCCAGCAGTTACGGTCTAGGGAGACAAGAGACCCAGTACTTC.

In this sample, this clonotype turned up many times. DNA for the CDR3: TGTGCCAGCAGCCCACGACTATCCCAAGAGACCCAGTACTTC. Translation gives CASSPRLSQETQYF. The V gene is TRBV7-2, the J gene TRBJ2-5; D possibly corresponds to TRBD2 (5 bases). CDR1 is SGHTA, CDR2 FQGNSA, per germline. The CDR3 has 14 residues. The V end was cut by 5 bases, the J end by 1 base, with 11 bases between.

Comment on this clonotype: This may come from a read error, since a much larger clone is one base off. The chain combines TRBV7-2 with TRBJ2-1; no firm D call. The CDR3 covers 14 residues. The V and J ends lost 3 bases and 9 bases respectively, with 15 bases between them. Germline V gives CDR1 SGHTA, CDR2 FQGNSA. The CDR3 DNA reads as TGTGCCAGCAGCTTTCAGGACCTCGGAAGTGAGCAGTTCTTC. Protein sequence: CASSFQDLGSEQFF. The full variable domain, with the rest looked up from reference TRBV7-2 and TRBJ2-1, is GAGVSQSPSNKVTEKGKDVELRCDPISGHTALYWYRQSLGQGLEFLIYFQGNSAPDKSGLPSDRFSAERTGGSVSTLTIQRTQQEDSAVYLCASSFQDLGSEQFFGPGTRLTVL.

This clonotype was counted a few times. CDR3 in amino acids: CASSEAGTSLDEQYF. The CDR3 bases are TGTGCCAGCAGTGAAGCGGGGACTAGCCTCGACGAGCAGTACTTC. The genes are TRBV6-1 and TRBJ2-7, with 9 bases lining up with TRBD2. This CDR3 has 15 residues. V lost 0 bases and J lost 5; bases outside the gene matches: 5. CDR1 is MNHNS and CDR2 is SASEGT in the germline V gene.

The chain uses TRBV19 and TRBJ1-1; D may be TRBD1 (6 bases). The CDR3 is 12 amino acids. Looked up from germline, CDR1 is LNHDA and CDR2 is SQIVND (reference sequence). Trimming left V 7 bases short and J 7 bases short, with 13 bases between. The CDR3 sequence: CASTSDSLEAFF. In DNA, the CDR3 is TGTGCCAGTACCTCGGACAGCCTTGAAGCTTTCTTT.